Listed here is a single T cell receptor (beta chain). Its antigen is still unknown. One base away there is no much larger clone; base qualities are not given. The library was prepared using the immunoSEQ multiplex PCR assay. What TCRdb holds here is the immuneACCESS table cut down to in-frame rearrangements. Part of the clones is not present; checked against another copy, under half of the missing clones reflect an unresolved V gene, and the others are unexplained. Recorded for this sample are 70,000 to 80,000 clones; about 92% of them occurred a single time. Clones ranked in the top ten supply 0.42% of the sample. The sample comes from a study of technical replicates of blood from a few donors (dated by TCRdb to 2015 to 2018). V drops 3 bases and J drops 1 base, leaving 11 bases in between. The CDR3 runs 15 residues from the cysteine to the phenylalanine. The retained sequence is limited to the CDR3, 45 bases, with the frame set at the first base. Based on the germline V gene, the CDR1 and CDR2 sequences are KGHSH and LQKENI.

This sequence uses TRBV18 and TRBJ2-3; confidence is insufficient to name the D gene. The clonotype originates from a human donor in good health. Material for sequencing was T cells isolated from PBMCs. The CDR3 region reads CASSPDQTGTDTQYF. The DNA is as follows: TGTGCCAGCTCACCGGATCAAACAGGCACAGATACGCAGTATTTT.